The rows below give T cell receptor beta chains drawn from one sample of a study of cytomegalovirus exposure and HLA in healthy donors. Sequenced by immunoSEQ multiplex PCR; TCRdb stores in-frame clones only, minus some. The sample has around 110,000 clones, about 86% seen once. The sequencing sample was made of PBMCs. The receptors stem from a woman aged 25 to 39 in good health and CMV-seronegative. The CDR3 runs from the conserved cysteine through the conserved F or W. Fields, in order: J gene, clone size, V gene, D gene, CDR3 protein, CDR3 DNA. D genes are given only for firm matches. Clone size is shown for a subset of rows, as once, few, many or a class of expanded clone.

J gene: TRBJ2-1; clone size: NA; V gene: TRBV21-1; D gene: NA; CDR3 protein: CASREGDILRQNNEQFF; CDR3 DNA: TGTGCCAGCAGGGAAGGGGATATCCTCCGACAGAACAATGAGCAGTTCTTC
J gene: TRBJ2-7; clone size: NA; V gene: TRBV6-5; D gene: TRBD2; CDR3 protein: CASSYRTSGNYEQYF; CDR3 DNA: TGTGCCAGCAGTTACCGGACTAGCGGGAACTACGAGCAGTACTTC
J gene: TRBJ2-3; clone size: NA; V gene: TRBV4-1; D gene: NA; CDR3 protein: CASSQGAGVGTDTQYF; CDR3 DNA: TGCGCCAGCAGCCAAGGTGCAGGGGTCGGCACAGATACGCAGTATTTT
J gene: TRBJ2-5; clone size: once; V gene: TRBV7-6; D gene: TRBD2; CDR3 protein: CASSLTSGRQETQYF; CDR3 DNA: TGTGCCAGCAGCTTGACTAGCGGGCGTCAAGAGACCCAGTACTTC
J gene: TRBJ2-4; clone size: NA; V gene: TRBV7-9; D gene: NA; CDR3 protein: CASRHFSGEFQGAKNIQYF; CDR3 DNA: TGTGCCAGCCGTCACTTCTCGGGGGAGTTCCAAGGAGCCAAAAACATTCAGTACTTC
J gene: TRBJ2-7; clone size: NA; V gene: TRBV13; D gene: TRBD2; CDR3 protein: CASSSPAGGPNEQYF; CDR3 DNA: TGTGCCAGCAGCTCCCCAGCGGGAGGGCCGAACGAGCAGTACTTC
J gene: TRBJ2-3; clone size: few; V gene: TRBV7-4; D gene: TRBD2; CDR3 protein: CASSLGKGRGFGTDTQYF; CDR3 DNA: TGTGCCAGCAGCTTAGGTAAGGGGAGGGGATTTGGCACAGATACGCAGTATTTT
J gene: TRBJ2-4; clone size: NA; V gene: TRBV5-4; D gene: NA; CDR3 protein: CASSAVGGKNIQYF; CDR3 DNA: TGTGCCAGCAGCGCCGTAGGGGGCAAAAACATTCAGTACTTC
J gene: TRBJ1-1; clone size: few; V gene: TRBV19; D gene: TRBD1; CDR3 protein: CASSIGDRANTEAFF; CDR3 DNA: TGTGCCAGTAGTATTGGGGACAGGGCGAACACTGAAGCTTTCTTT
J gene: TRBJ2-7; clone size: NA; V gene: TRBV28; D gene: TRBD2; CDR3 protein: CASSLTGLASYEQYF; CDR3 DNA: TGTGCCAGCAGTTTAACTGGACTAGCTTCCTACGAGCAGTACTTC
J gene: TRBJ2-2; clone size: NA; V gene: TRBV30; D gene: NA; CDR3 protein: CAWSVLRGGAGELFF; CDR3 DNA: TGTGCCTGGAGTGTACTGAGGGGAGGCGCCGGGGAGCTGTTTTTT
J gene: TRBJ2-7; clone size: once; V gene: TRBV28; D gene: NA; CDR3 protein: CASIQGGTDEQYF; CDR3 DNA: TGTGCCAGTATTCAGGGGGGCACGGACGAGCAGTACTTC
J gene: TRBJ2-3; clone size: NA; V gene: TRBV5-1; D gene: TRBD1; CDR3 protein: CASSPRQGSDTQYF; CDR3 DNA: TGCGCCAGCAGCCCCCGACAGGGATCAGATACGCAGTATTTT